These 4 T cell receptor beta chains share one sample of origin, sequenced in a study of CD8+ T cells in alopecia areata. Indicated treatment: oral pan-JAK inhibitor, 5-10 mg twice daily. RNA extraction and reverse transcription yielded cDNA as sequencing template. Profiling relied on immunoSEQ multiplex PCR, and the TCRdb table lists in-frame clones only, not all of them. This sample yields about 190,000 clones, of which approximately 57% are seen a single time; approximately 0.93% belongs to the top ten. The input for sequencing was CD4+ T cells sorted from blood, taken at week 24, from a patient treated with tofacitinib. The receptor source for this set is a human donor with alopecia areata.

There are a few counts of this clone. V usage is TRBV19 and J usage is TRBJ1-5, with 7 bases matching TRBD1. The trim removed 6 bases at V and 4 bases at J, leaving 9 bases unmatched. CDR3 length: 15 amino acids. Germline assignment: CDR1 LNHDA and CDR2 SQIVND (reference sequence). The CDR3 loop reads CASRISGTDNQPQHF. CDR3 nucleotides: TGTGCCAGTAGGATCTCGGGGACAGATAATCAGCCCCAGCATTTT.

The chain has TRBV10-3 and TRBJ2-6, with D possibly matching TRBD2 (6 bases). The CDR3 consists of 19 residues. Germline CDR1 is ENHRY and CDR2 is SYGVKD. V lost 8 bases, J lost 0 bases, and 23 bases lay in between. The chain's CDR3 is CAIGRDGAGRSSGANVLTF. In DNA form, the CDR3 reads TGTGCCATCGGACGGGACGGGGCGGGAAGGAGCTCTGGGGCCAACGTCCTGACTTTC.

This chain uses TRBV23-1 with TRBJ2-7; no reliable D call. TRBV23-1 is assigned to the ORF class and has an uncertain function. V was cut by 0 bases and J by 2 bases, with 11 bases left in between. The CDR3 loop spans 15 amino acids. CDR3 coding DNA: TGCGCCAGCAGTCAATCTGGGGATCGGGCCTACGAGCAGTACTTC. Residues: CASSQSGDRAYEQYF.

The chain has TRBV7-9 and TRBJ1-1; 7 bases are shared with TRBD1. The CDR3 spans 13 residues. The V segment lost 2 bases and the J segment 5 bases; nucleotides outside the gene matches: 2. Germline CDR1 SEHNR, CDR2 FQNEAQ (reference sequence). The CDR3 region has the DNA TGTGCCAGCAGCTTACTACAGGGGACTGAAGCTTTCTTT. Its translation is CASSLLQGTEAFF.